What follows is one T cell receptor (beta chain) and its context. This entry comes from a study of control samples from healthy donors and cancer patients. The germline V gene encodes CDR1 DFQATT and CDR2 SNEGSKA (reference sequence). This CDR3 has 15 amino acids. Trimming took off 6 bases at V and 0 bases at J, with 15 bases between the two ends. Profiled with immunoSEQ multiplex PCR; TCRdb holds only in-frame clones, not every one. In the table there are roughly 150,000 clones, 85% to 95% of which are singletons. The sample was blood. This chain uses TRBV20-1 with TRBJ1-3; D not certain. This receptor was obtained from a man in his forties or fifties in good health. CDR3 DNA sequence: TGCAGTGCCAGTGGTGACTCTCACTCTGGAAACACCATATATTTT. It codes for CSASGDSHSGNTIYF.